These T cell receptor beta chains were read from a single sample in a study of Ad26.COV2.S vaccination and SARS-CoV-2 variants. Measured with immunoSEQ multiplex PCR; TCRdb has only the in-frame clones, and not every one. The sample lists 440,000 or so clones, about 90% occurring once. Sample: peripheral blood, taken in a trial of Ad26.COV2.S vaccine versus placebo. The receptors here all came from a person between 18 and 65 years old who received the Ad26.COV2.S COVID-19 vaccine or a placebo. CDR3s include the opening cysteine and the closing phenylalanine or tryptophan. The order of the fields is D gene, V gene, clone size, J gene, CDR3 DNA, CDR3 protein. The D gene is left open where the match is weak. Size values are once, few and many counts, or a class for expanded clones, and some rows have none.

d_call: .
v_call: TRBV27
clone_size: .
j_call: TRBJ2-1
cdr3_nt: TGTGCCAGCAGTCCCCCAGGGGCAGTCCATGAGCAGTTCTTC
cdr3_aa: CASSPPGAVHEQFF

d_call: .
v_call: TRBV5-8
clone_size: .
j_call: TRBJ2-1
cdr3_nt: TGTGCCAGCAGCCCCCGACTGGGGGGCCAATACACTGAGCAGTTCTTC
cdr3_aa: CASSPRLGGQYTEQFF

d_call: TRBD1
v_call: TRBV4-1
clone_size: .
j_call: TRBJ2-7
cdr3_nt: TGCGCCAGCAGCCAATACATTTCCGGGACAGGGGGTCACGAGCAGTACTTC
cdr3_aa: CASSQYISGTGGHEQYF

d_call: .
v_call: TRBV6-1
clone_size: .
j_call: TRBJ2-1
cdr3_nt: TGTGCCAGCAGTGAAGCGGGAGTAAGTGAGCAGTTCTTC
cdr3_aa: CASSEAGVSEQFF

d_call: .
v_call: TRBV7-2
clone_size: .
j_call: TRBJ1-6
cdr3_nt: TGTGCCGGCAGCTTGGGGGTCGGGAATTCACCCCTCCACTTT
cdr3_aa: CAGSLGVGNSPLHF

d_call: TRBD2
v_call: TRBV19
clone_size: .
j_call: TRBJ2-1
cdr3_nt: TGTGCCAGTATGATAGCGGGAGGATTGTACAATGAGCAGTTCTTC
cdr3_aa: CASMIAGGLYNEQFF

d_call: TRBD1
v_call: TRBV7-2
clone_size: once
j_call: TRBJ1-2
cdr3_nt: TGTGCCAGCAGCCCCAGTCCCGACAGGGTAGGAGGCTACACCTTC
cdr3_aa: CASSPSPDRVGGYTF

d_call: TRBD1
v_call: TRBV5-5
clone_size: once
j_call: TRBJ2-7
cdr3_nt: TGTGCCAGCAGCTTGGTCGCGACAGGGGGCAGAGAGCAGTACTTC
cdr3_aa: CASSLVATGGREQYF

d_call: .
v_call: TRBV20-1
clone_size: .
j_call: TRBJ2-1
cdr3_nt: TGCAGTGCTAGTAGCGCAAACTACAATGAGCAGTTCTTC
cdr3_aa: CSASSANYNEQFF

d_call: TRBD1
v_call: TRBV19
clone_size: .
j_call: TRBJ2-7
cdr3_nt: TGTGCCAGCCGGGACAGGAAGGACGAGCAGTACTTC
cdr3_aa: CASRDRKDEQYF

d_call: .
v_call: TRBV7-9
clone_size: .
j_call: TRBJ2-5
cdr3_nt: TGTGCCAGCAGCTTTACGGCGACGCCCCAAGAGACCCAGTACTTC
cdr3_aa: CASSFTATPQETQYF